These 27 T cell receptor beta chains share one sample of origin, sequenced in a study of Ad26.COV2.S vaccination and SARS-CoV-2 variants. The table came from immunoSEQ multiplex PCR; TCRdb's copy has only in-frame clones and leaves some out. The sample holds around 370,000 clones; around 92% are singletons and the top ten take roughly 3.9%. The sample in question was peripheral blood, obtained after recovery from COVID-19. Source of these receptors: a human donor who had recovered from COVID-19.

V usage is TRBV19 and J usage is TRBJ1-6, with D possibly TRBD1 on 6 matching bases. Trimming shortened V by 1 base and J by 6 bases, and 13 bases separated the two germline ends. The CDR3 is 16 amino acids. Germline CDR1 reads LNHDA; CDR2 reads SQIVND (reference sequence). CDR3 nucleotide sequence: TGTGCCAGTAGTATAGTAGGCAGGGGTTCTAATTCACCCCTCCACTTT. Translated, it gives CASSIVGRGSNSPLHF.

This clone was recorded a few times. V usage is TRBV6-5 and J usage is TRBJ1-2, with D hard to call. The CDR3 has 13 residues. The germline V and J ends were trimmed by 5 bases and 3 bases, with 10 bases remaining between them. From germline, CDR1 is MNHEY and CDR2 SVGAGI. The CDR3 DNA is TGTGCCAGCAGTCTTGAGGTGTACTATGGCTACACCTTC. As protein: CASSLEVYYGYTF.

The chain employs TRBV10-3 and TRBJ1-4; no clear D. In germline, CDR1 is ENHRY, CDR2 SYGVKD. The CDR3 totals 14 residues. V was shortened by 10 bases and J by 3 bases, with 15 bases between the two germline ends. The CDR3 is CATAPRLPNEKLFF. In DNA, the CDR3 is TGTGCCACCGCCCCCAGGTTGCCTAATGAAAAACTGTTTTTT.

CDR3 residues: CASSLGSGRPNTIYF. The CDR3 nucleotides read TGTGCCAGCAGCTTAGGGTCCGGGCGGCCCAACACCATATATTTT. The chain carries TRBV7-9 and TRBJ1-3; no clear D. Trimming removed 1 base from V and 7 bases from J, with 14 bases in between. Germline values: CDR1 SEHNR, CDR2 FQNEAQ (reference sequence). This CDR3 is 15 amino acids long.

This clone was seen a handful of times. This chain uses TRBV23-1 with TRBJ1-2, with unresolved D. TRBV23-1 is marked as an open reading frame, function uncertain. V gave up 4 bases and J gave up 0 bases, with 9 bases separating them. The CDR3 has 14 amino acids. Written as DNA, the CDR3 is TGCGCCAGCAGTCTTGACAAGGCTAACTATGGCTACACCTTC. As protein: CASSLDKANYGYTF.

This clone was picked up a small number of times. J is TRBJ2-5 and V is TRBV3-1 (or the pseudogene TRBV3-2), with D possibly TRBD2 on 6 matching bases. Germline values: CDR1 LGHDT, CDR2 YNNKEL (reference sequence). V lost 5 bases, J lost 0 bases, and 16 bases lay in between. This CDR3 is 16 amino acids long. CDR3 in DNA: TGTGCCAGCAGCTTAAAGCTGGACTACTACCAAGAGACCCAGTACTTC. Amino acid sequence: CASSLKLDYYQETQYF.

The chain joins TRBV6-5 to TRBJ2-7; TRBD2 might be the D (5 bases). This CDR3 is 11 amino acids long. V was pared by 2 bases and J by 6 bases, with 5 bases between. From germline, CDR1 is MNHEY and CDR2 SVGAGI. DNA of the CDR3: TGTGCCAGCAGTTACGCGGGCGAGCAGTACTTC. It encodes CASSYAGEQYF.

This chain links TRBV6-5 with TRBJ1-2; TRBD1 aligns across 10 bases. From germline, CDR1 is MNHEY and CDR2 SVGAGI. V shed 10 bases, J shed 2 bases, and the junction held 4 bases outside the gene matches. CDR3 length: 13 residues. The CDR3 region has the DNA TGTGCCAACCCGGGACAGGGGAACTATGGCTACACCTTC. It is translated as CANPGQGNYGYTF.

V is TRBV13 and J is TRBJ1-1; D unclear. This CDR3 is built from 15 residues. V was trimmed by 2 bases and J by 1 base, leaving 11 bases between them. Germline V gives CDR1 PRHDT, CDR2 FYEKMQ (reference sequence). This CDR3 reads CASSLHPERNTEAFF. CDR3 DNA: TGTGCCAGCAGCTTACACCCCGAGCGGAACACTGAAGCTTTCTTT.

CDR3 protein: CASSERGLEGGTQYF. For the CDR3, the DNA is TGTGCCAGCAGTGAAAGAGGCCTAGAGGGTGGGACCCAGTACTTC. The rearrangement uses TRBV2 and TRBJ2-5, with a weak D call TRBD2 (5 bases). Between the trimmed V and J ends, which lost 2 bases and 7 bases, there was a span of 17 bases. CDR1 is SNHLY, CDR2 FYNNEI, per germline. The length of the CDR3 is 15 residues.

The V call is TRBV10-3, the J call TRBJ1-1; D not resolved. CDR1 is ENHRY, CDR2 SYGVKD, per germline. Trimming took off 11 bases at V and 6 bases at J, with 13 bases between the two ends. The CDR3 is 11 residues long. CDR3 amino acids: CAAKKDSEAFF. CDR3 in DNA: TGTGCCGCCAAGAAGGATTCTGAAGCTTTCTTT.

The chain is built from TRBV27 and TRBJ1-1, with D perhaps TRBD1 (5 bases). Germline loops: CDR1 MNHEY, CDR2 SMNVEV (reference sequence). This CDR3 has 14 residues. The CDR3: CASGPPTRYTEAFF. The CDR3, as DNA: TGTGCTTCAGGGCCTCCCACACGCTACACTGAAGCTTTCTTT.

V gene TRBV7-9 combines with J gene TRBJ1-4; no clear D gene. Germline assignment: CDR1 SEHNR and CDR2 FQNEAQ (reference sequence). The length of the CDR3 is 16 residues. V lost 5 bases and J 4 bases, leaving 17 bases between the germline ends. The CDR3 loop is CASSVSSDVLNEKLFF. CDR3 coding DNA: TGTGCCAGCAGCGTTAGCTCGGACGTTCTTAATGAAAAACTGTTTTTT.

The V and J genes are TRBV6-2 or TRBV6-3 and TRBJ2-7, with TRBD2 as a possible D gene (5 bases). This CDR3 is built from 16 residues. The V gene's germline CDR1 is MNHEY and CDR2 SVGEGT. Trimming took off 0 bases at V and 2 bases at J, with 14 bases between the two ends. The CDR3 is CASSYSPISEAYEQYF. The CDR3 DNA sequence: TGTGCCAGCAGTTACTCCCCGATTAGCGAGGCCTACGAGCAGTACTTC.

The chain carries TRBV19 and TRBJ1-5; possibly TRBD1 for D (5 bases). CDR1 and CDR2 (germline): LNHDA, SQIVND (reference sequence). This CDR3 is 15 amino acids long. V was cut by 1 base and J by 1 base, with 8 bases left in between. CDR3 protein: CASSIGRVSNQPQHF. For the CDR3, the DNA is TGTGCCAGTAGTATAGGCAGGGTGAGCAATCAGCCCCAGCATTTT.

This clone was seen only a few times. This chain links TRBV7-2 with TRBJ1-2, with 8 bases matching TRBD1. This CDR3 contains 13 residues. The trim removed 4 bases at V and 10 bases at J, leaving 8 bases unmatched. Germline-derived CDR1 and CDR2 are SGHTA and FQGNSA. The CDR3 sequence is CASSSRTGSTYTF. CDR3 nucleotide sequence: TGTGCCAGCAGCTCAAGGACAGGGAGTACCTACACCTTC.

The chain uses TRBV27 and TRBJ2-3; no reliable D call. V was cut by 2 bases and J by 4 bases, with 10 bases left in between. Germline CDR1 and CDR2: MNHEY and SMNVEV (reference sequence). The CDR3 spans 14 residues. As DNA, the CDR3 is TGTGCCAGCAGTTTAAAAATATGGCCAGATACGCAGTATTTT. Translation: CASSLKIWPDTQYF.

V is TRBV3-1 (or the pseudogene TRBV3-2) and J is TRBJ2-7; 8 bases map to TRBD2. The germline V gene has CDR1 LGHDT and CDR2 YNNKEL (reference sequence). The CDR3 covers 14 residues. Germline trimming cut 8 bases from V and 2 bases from J; bases unmatched to any gene: 8. The CDR3 loop reads CASGGGSGAYEQYF. The CDR3, as DNA: TGTGCCAGCGGCGGCGGTAGCGGGGCCTACGAGCAGTACTTC.

V is TRBV11-3 and J is TRBJ2-7; D remains unclear. Between the trimmed V and J ends, which lost 0 bases and 2 bases, there was a span of 8 bases. CDR1 is SGHNT and CDR2 is YENEEA in the germline V gene. CDR3 length: 14 residues. The chain's CDR3 is CASSLDSYTYEQYF. The CDR3 DNA reads TGTGCCAGCAGCTTAGACTCCTATACCTACGAGCAGTACTTC.

V is TRBV6-2 or TRBV6-3 and J is TRBJ1-2, with D possibly matching TRBD1 (5 bases). The CDR3 spans 16 residues. Germline CDR1 is MNHEY and CDR2 is SVGEGT. Trimming shortened V by 2 bases and J by 0 bases, and 13 bases separated the two germline ends. The CDR3 DNA is TGTGCCAGCAGTTACAGGGGCCGCAGGCCTAACTATGGCTACACCTTC. This codes for CASSYRGRRPNYGYTF.

This chain uses TRBV5-1 with TRBJ2-4; D is perhaps TRBD1 or TRBD2 (7 bases each). V lost 1 base to trimming and J lost 4 bases, with 18 bases between them. CDR3 length: 17 residues. Per the germline V gene, CDR1 is SGHRS and CDR2 is YFSETQ. In DNA form, the CDR3 reads TGCGCCAGCAGCTTGAGGGGCCAGGGGGAGGGGAAAAACATTCAGTACTTC. It yields the protein CASSLRGQGEGKNIQYF.

The chain links TRBV11-1 to TRBJ2-3; D is tentatively TRBD1 or TRBD2 (5 bases each). This CDR3 is 16 amino acids long. The germline V gene encodes CDR1 SGHAT and CDR2 FQDESV (reference sequence). Trimming took 3 bases from V and 5 from J, leaving 18 bases between them. The CDR3 protein is CASSLGDRRWIDTQYF. CDR3 sequence (DNA): TGTGCCAGCAGCTTGGGGGACCGCCGATGGATAGATACGCAGTATTTT.

The chain employs TRBV19 and TRBJ1-6, with D tentatively TRBD1 (6 bases). CDR3 length: 15 amino acids. The V end lost 6 bases, the J end lost 7 bases, and 16 bases lay between the germline ends. Germline values: CDR1 LNHDA, CDR2 SQIVND (reference sequence). CDR3 DNA sequence: TGTGCCAGTAGAGGGGGGTCAAGGACGAATTCACCCCTCCACTTT. Translating it yields CASRGGSRTNSPLHF. The full variable domain, with the rest looked up from reference TRBV19 and TRBJ1-6, is DGGITQSPKYLFRKEGQNVTLSCEQNLNHDAMYWYRQDPGQGLRLIYYSQIVNDFQKGDIAEGYSVSREKKESFPLTVTSAQKNPTAFYLCASRGGSRTNSPLHFGNGTRLTVT.

This chain uses TRBV5-1 with TRBJ2-2; D call uncertain. The CDR3 runs 16 residues. V lost 0 bases and J 0 bases, leaving 9 bases between the germline ends. Germline values: CDR1 SGHRS, CDR2 YFSETQ. CDR3 DNA: TGCGCCAGCAGCTTGGATGGTGCTGCGAACACCGGGGAGCTGTTTTTT. Translated: CASSLDGAANTGELFF.

The V call is TRBV18, the J call TRBJ1-5; 8 bases agree with TRBD1. Per germline, CDR1 KGHSH and CDR2 LQKENI. CDR3 length: 14 residues. The V and J ends lost 2 bases and 8 bases, in that order; junction bases with no gene match: 5. The CDR3: CASSPGQGIKPQHF. The DNA of the CDR3 is TGTGCCAGCTCACCAGGACAGGGAATCAAGCCCCAGCATTTT.

The chain is built from TRBV27 and TRBJ2-3; D might be TRBD1 (6 bases). The CDR3 runs 18 residues. V dropped 2 bases and J dropped 2 bases, with 20 bases sitting between them. The germline V gene encodes CDR1 MNHEY and CDR2 SMNVEV (reference sequence). The CDR3 protein is CASSLTADSRYYTDTQYF. The CDR3 nucleotides read TGTGCCAGCAGTTTAACCGCGGACAGCCGATACTACACAGATACGCAGTATTTT.

The chain joins TRBV6-5 to TRBJ1-1; D uncertain. Between the trimmed V and J ends, which lost 8 bases and 0 bases, there was a span of 13 bases. This CDR3 comprises 14 residues. In germline, CDR1 is MNHEY, CDR2 SVGAGI. The CDR3 region is CASRAEIVNTEAFF. The CDR3 DNA reads TGTGCCAGCCGCGCCGAGATTGTGAACACTGAAGCTTTCTTT.